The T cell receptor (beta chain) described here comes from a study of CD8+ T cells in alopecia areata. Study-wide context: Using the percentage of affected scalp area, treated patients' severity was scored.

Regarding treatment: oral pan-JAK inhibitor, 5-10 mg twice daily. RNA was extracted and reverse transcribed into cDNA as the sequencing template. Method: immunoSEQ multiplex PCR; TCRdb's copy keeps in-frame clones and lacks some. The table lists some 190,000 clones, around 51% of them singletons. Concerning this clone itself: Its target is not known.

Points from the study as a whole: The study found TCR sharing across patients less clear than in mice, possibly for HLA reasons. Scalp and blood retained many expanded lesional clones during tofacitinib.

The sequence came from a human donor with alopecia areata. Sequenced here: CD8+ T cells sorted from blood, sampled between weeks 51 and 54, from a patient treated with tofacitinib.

Written as DNA, the CDR3 is TGTGCCTCTCAGGGTTCACTGACTGGGGCCAACGTCCTGACTTTC. It translates to CASQGSLTGANVLTF. The chain recombines TRBV30 with TRBJ2-6; D is perhaps TRBD1 (5 bases). Germline V gives CDR1 GTSNPN, CDR2 SVGIG (reference sequence). The length of the CDR3 is 15 residues. Trimming removed 7 bases at V and 2 bases at J, with 15 bases between.